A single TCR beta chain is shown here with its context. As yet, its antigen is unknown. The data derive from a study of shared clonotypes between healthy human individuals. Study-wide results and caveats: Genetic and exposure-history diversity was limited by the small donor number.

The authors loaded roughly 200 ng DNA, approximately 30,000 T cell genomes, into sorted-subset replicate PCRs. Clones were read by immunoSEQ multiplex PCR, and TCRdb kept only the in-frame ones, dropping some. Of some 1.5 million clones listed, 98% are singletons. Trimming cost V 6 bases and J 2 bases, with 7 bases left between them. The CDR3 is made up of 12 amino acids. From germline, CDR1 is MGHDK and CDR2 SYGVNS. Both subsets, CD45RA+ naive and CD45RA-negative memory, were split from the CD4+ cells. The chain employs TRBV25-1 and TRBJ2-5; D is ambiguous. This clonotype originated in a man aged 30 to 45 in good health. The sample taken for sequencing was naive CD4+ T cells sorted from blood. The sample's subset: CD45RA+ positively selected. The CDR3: CASSKLQETQYF. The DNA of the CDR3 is TGTGCCAGCAGCAAACTTCAAGAGACCCAGTACTTC.